This TCR beta chain was retrieved from a study of vaccination effects on CD4 cells after COVID-19. Study overall: Among convalescent patients, two provided samples 16 days and one week before vaccination. Study observations and caveats: Spike-reactive clones present post-vaccine in convalescents were predominantly new vaccine-induced clones. Vaccine- and infection-induced clones showed marked clonal contraction late following vaccination. No early post-infection timepoints were available in the study, which also included few convalescent patients.

Data came from immunoSEQ multiplex PCR; TCRdb stores just in-frame clones and leaves some out. Of 55,000 to 90,000 clones listed, 60% to 75% are singletons. Pools of viral peptides were used by the ViraFEST assay to expand antigen-specific CD4+ T cells ahead of sequencing. Culture proceeded for roughly ten days, and CD4+ T cells were then isolated. The infection with SARS-CoV-2 (confirmed by PCR) occurred in this person between March and December 2020. On this clone: Its antigen is unknown.

The TCR sequence derives from a human donor who had a prior SARS-CoV-2 infection. This sample comprised CD4+ T cells from PBMCs cultured with HIV peptides, obtained before COVID-19 vaccination. As for subset: HIV-1 Nef peptide pool negative control/reference culture.

In DNA, the CDR3 is TGTGCCAGCAGTCCCGATTCAGGGGGAATTACTGAAGCTTTCTTT. Translating it yields CASSPDSGGITEAFF. The chain uses TRBV7-2 and TRBJ1-1; 7 bases are shared with TRBD1. The V gene's germline CDR1 is SGHTA and CDR2 FQGNSA. This CDR3 region has 15 residues. V gave up 6 bases and J gave up 5 bases; unmatched junction bases: 12.